This is a list of T cell receptor beta chains from one sample in a study of OX40 agonist ivuxolimab in advanced cancers. TCRdb's copy holds only in-frame clones and misses some; the assay was immunoSEQ multiplex PCR. The profile shows 100,000 or so clones, 90% to 96% of them singletons. Sequenced here: CD4+ or CD8+ T cells sorted from blood, sampled in a trial of the OX40 agonist ivuxolimab. The receptors derive from an adult with an advanced solid tumor such as melanoma, head and neck, liver or kidney cancer. Both conserved end residues are part of each CDR3. The D gene is left open where the match is weak. Clone size is shown for a subset of rows, as once, few, many or a class of expanded clone.

d_call	clone_size	v_call	j_call	cdr3_aa	cdr3_nt
NA	once	TRBV5-5	TRBJ2-1	CASSLDWGNEQFF	TGTGCCAGCAGCTTGGACTGGGGCAATGAGCAGTTCTTC
NA	NA	TRBV28	TRBJ2-7	CASSPSGEQYF	TGTGCCAGCAGCCCGTCGGGGGAGCAGTACTTC
NA	NA	TRBV27	TRBJ2-7	CASSGGANYEQYF	TGTGCCAGCAGCGGCGGGGCGAACTACGAGCAGTACTTC
TRBD1	NA	TRBV9	TRBJ2-1	CASSPTGGNEQFF	TGTGCCAGCAGCCCGACAGGGGGCAACGAGCAGTTCTTC
NA	NA	TRBV5-8	TRBJ2-7	CASSFLVEGYEQYF	TGTGCCAGCAGCTTTCTTGTCGAGGGGTACGAGCAGTACTTC
NA	NA	TRBV5-4	TRBJ2-2	CASSPVMDTGELFF	TGTGCCAGTTCCCCGGTTATGGACACCGGGGAGCTGTTTTTT
NA	once	TRBV4-1	TRBJ2-5	CASSQDLETQYF	TGCGCCAGCAGCCAAGATTTGGAGACCCAGTACTTC
NA	NA	TRBV28	TRBJ2-1	CASRSSRSYNEQFF	TGTGCCAGCAGATCCTCCCGTTCCTACAATGAGCAGTTCTTC
NA	NA	TRBV15	TRBJ2-6	CATSRAGAGANVLTF	TGTGCCACCAGCAGAGCAGGGGCTGGGGCCAACGTCCTGACTTTC
NA	NA	TRBV28	TRBJ2-5	CASSRVSQETQYF	TGTGCCAGCAGTCGGGTATCCCAAGAGACCCAGTACTTC
NA	NA	TRBV5-5	TRBJ2-7	CASSLGLYEQYF	TGTGCCAGCAGCTTGGGCCTCTACGAGCAGTACTTC
NA	NA	TRBV5-5	TRBJ1-6	CASSLLQAPPLHF	TGTGCCAGCAGCTTGCTCCAGGCACCCCCCCTCCACTTT
NA	NA	TRBV4-1	TRBJ1-1	CASSQGKGLNTEAFF	TGCGCCAGCAGCCAAGGGAAGGGGTTGAACACTGAAGCTTTCTTT
TRBD1	once	TRBV4-3	TRBJ2-7	CASSTGTSSYEQYF	TGCGCCAGCTCGACAGGGACCAGCTCCTACGAGCAGTACTTC
TRBD1	NA	TRBV11-3	TRBJ2-5	CASSLGGRGMEETQYF	TGTGCCAGCAGCTTAGGGGGCAGGGGGATGGAAGAGACCCAGTACTTC
NA	NA	TRBV6-5	TRBJ2-7	CASSYSNEQYF	TGTGCCAGCAGTTACTCGAACGAGCAGTACTTC
NA	NA	TRBV6-6	TRBJ2-1	CASAGLNYVNEQFF	TGTGCCAGCGCCGGACTAAATTATGTAAATGAGCAGTTCTTC
NA	NA	TRBV28	TRBJ1-1	CASSQGIEKAFF	TGTGCCAGCAGCCAGGGAATTGAGAAAGCTTTCTTT
NA	NA	TRBV25-1	TRBJ2-3	CASSASTDTQYF	TGTGCCAGCAGTGCTAGCACAGATACGCAGTATTTT
NA	NA	TRBV2	TRBJ1-1	CASSDIDKNTEAFF	TGTGCCAGCAGTGATATCGACAAGAACACTGAAGCTTTCTTT
NA	NA	TRBV27	TRBJ2-5	CASSPIEGGVTQYF	TGTGCCAGCAGTCCGATCGAGGGGGGCGTGACCCAGTACTTC
NA	NA	TRBV29-1	TRBJ2-7	CSVVHVSYEQYF	TGCAGCGTTGTTCACGTCTCCTACGAGCAGTACTTC
TRBD1	NA	TRBV5-4	TRBJ2-1	CASSPGTGGTEQFF	TGTGCCAGCAGCCCCGGGACAGGGGGCACTGAGCAGTTCTTC
TRBD1	NA	TRBV29-1	TRBJ2-5	CSVSGGMETQYF	TGCAGCGTTTCAGGGGGCATGGAGACCCAGTACTTC
TRBD1	NA	TRBV19	TRBJ1-1	CASSIDHHPQGADTEAFF	TGTGCCAGTAGTATAGATCACCATCCGCAGGGGGCTGACACTGAAGCTTTCTTT
TRBD1	NA	TRBV7-9	TRBJ1-1	CASSPGTGSVEAFF	TGTGCCAGCAGCCCAGGGACAGGATCAGTCGAAGCTTTCTTT
NA	NA	TRBV11-2	TRBJ2-1	CASEGEWVAYNEQFF	TGTGCCAGCGAAGGGGAGTGGGTGGCCTACAATGAGCAGTTCTTC
TRBD1	NA	TRBV4-1	TRBJ1-2	CASSQEGQMNYGYTF	TGCGCCAGCAGCCAAGAGGGACAGATGAACTATGGCTACACCTTC
TRBD2	once	TRBV14	TRBJ2-7	CASSQASGSAYEQYF	TGTGCCAGCAGCCAAGCAAGCGGGAGTGCCTACGAGCAGTACTTC
TRBD1	once	TRBV27	TRBJ1-1	CASSGDRANTEAFF	TGTGCCAGCAGCGGGGACAGGGCGAACACTGAAGCTTTCTTT
NA	NA	TRBV7-6	TRBJ2-5	CASSLGQSGETQYF	TGTGCCAGCAGCTTAGGTCAGTCTGGGGAGACCCAGTACTTC
NA	NA	TRBV18	TRBJ1-3	CASSPRDNSGNTIYF	TGTGCCAGCTCACCACGAGACAACTCTGGAAACACCATATATTTT
NA	NA	TRBV19	TRBJ1-1	CATRNHWNTEAFF	TGTGCCACCAGGAACCATTGGAACACTGAAGCTTTCTTT
NA	NA	TRBV4-3	TRBJ1-5	CASSQGAGGSNQPQHF	TGCGCCAGCAGCCAAGGGGCCGGCGGTAGCAATCAGCCCCAGCATTTT
NA	NA	TRBV4-3	TRBJ1-5	CASADSLNQPQHF	TGCGCCAGCGCCGACTCACTTAATCAGCCCCAGCATTTT
NA	NA	TRBV19	TRBJ2-7	CASSIGFIDEQYF	TGTGCCAGTAGTATTGGATTCATTGACGAGCAGTACTTC
NA	NA	TRBV11-2	TRBJ1-2	CASSLEPDTYYGYTF	TGTGCCAGCAGCTTAGAGCCCGACACTTATTATGGCTACACCTTC
NA	NA	TRBV29-1	TRBJ1-1	CSVPGLNTEAFF	TGCAGCGTTCCAGGCCTGAACACTGAAGCTTTCTTT
NA	NA	TRBV4-3	TRBJ1-2	CASSQDSGSSHGYTF	TGCGCCAGCAGCCAAGATTCAGGGAGTAGCCATGGCTACACCTTC
NA	NA	TRBV6-5	TRBJ2-2	CASRPGRSGELFF	TGTGCCAGCAGACCCGGGAGATCCGGGGAGCTGTTTTTT
TRBD1	NA	TRBV11-3	TRBJ2-7	CASSQGTGQGYEQYF	TGTGCCAGCAGCCAGGGCACGGGACAGGGCTACGAGCAGTACTTC
NA	NA	TRBV7-9	TRBJ2-7	CASSLPLRGDEQYF	TGTGCCAGCAGCTTACCCCTCAGGGGCGACGAGCAGTACTTC
NA	once	TRBV9	TRBJ2-3	CASSASGGTSTDTQYF	TGTGCCAGCAGCGCTTCCGGGGGGACAAGCACAGATACGCAGTATTTT
NA	NA	TRBV6-6	TRBJ2-7	CASSYGDIYEQYF	TGTGCCAGCAGTTACGGGGACATCTACGAGCAGTACTTC
NA	NA	TRBV21-1	TRBJ1-5	CASSKVADDLGQGGQPQHF	TGTGCCAGCAGCAAAGTGGCAGATGACCTTGGACAGGGAGGACAGCCCCAGCATTTT